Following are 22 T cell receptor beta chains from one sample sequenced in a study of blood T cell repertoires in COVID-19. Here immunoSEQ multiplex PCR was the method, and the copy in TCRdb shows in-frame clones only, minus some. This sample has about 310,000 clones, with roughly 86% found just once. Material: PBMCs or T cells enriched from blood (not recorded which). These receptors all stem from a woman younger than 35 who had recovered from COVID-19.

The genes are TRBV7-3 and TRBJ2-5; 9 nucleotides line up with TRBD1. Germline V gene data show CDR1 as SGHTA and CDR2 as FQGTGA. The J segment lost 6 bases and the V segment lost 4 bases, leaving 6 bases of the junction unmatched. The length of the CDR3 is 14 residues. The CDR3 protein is CASSSTGGEKTQYF. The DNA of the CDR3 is TGTGCCAGCAGCTCCACAGGGGGCGAAAAGACCCAGTACTTC.

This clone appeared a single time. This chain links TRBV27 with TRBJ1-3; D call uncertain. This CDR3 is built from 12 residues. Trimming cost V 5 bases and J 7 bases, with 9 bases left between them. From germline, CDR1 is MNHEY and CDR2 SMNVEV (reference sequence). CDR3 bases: TGTGCCAGCAGTCCAAACTTGAACACCATATATTTT. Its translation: CASSPNLNTIYF.

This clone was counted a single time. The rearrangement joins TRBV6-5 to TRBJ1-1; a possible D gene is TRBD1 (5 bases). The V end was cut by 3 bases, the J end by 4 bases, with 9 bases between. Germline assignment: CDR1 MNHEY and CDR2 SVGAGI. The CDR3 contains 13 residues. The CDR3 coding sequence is TGTGCCAGCAGTTATGCCAGGGTCACTGAAGCTTTCTTT. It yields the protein CASSYARVTEAFF.

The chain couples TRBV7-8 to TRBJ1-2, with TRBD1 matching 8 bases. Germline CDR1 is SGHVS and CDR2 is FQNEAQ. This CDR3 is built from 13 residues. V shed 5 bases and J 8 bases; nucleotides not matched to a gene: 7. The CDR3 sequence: CASSQDRVGGYTF. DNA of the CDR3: TGTGCCAGCAGCCAGGACAGGGTAGGCGGCTACACCTTC.

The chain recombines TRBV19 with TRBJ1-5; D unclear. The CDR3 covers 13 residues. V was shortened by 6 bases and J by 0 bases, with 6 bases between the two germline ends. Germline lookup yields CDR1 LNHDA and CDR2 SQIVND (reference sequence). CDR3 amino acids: CASRAYSNQPQHF. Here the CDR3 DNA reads TGTGCCAGTAGGGCATATAGCAATCAGCCCCAGCATTTT.

In DNA form, the CDR3 reads TGTGCCAGCAGCCAAGGGGGAGCATTGTACGAGCAGTACTTC. The encoded protein is CASSQGGALYEQYF. The chain links TRBV4-2 to TRBJ2-7; D perhaps matches TRBD2 (5 bases). This CDR3 has 14 amino acids. Germline V gene lookup returns CDR1 LGHNA and CDR2 YNFKEQ. With 1 base removed from V and 4 bases from J, the gap between germline ends came to 11 bases.

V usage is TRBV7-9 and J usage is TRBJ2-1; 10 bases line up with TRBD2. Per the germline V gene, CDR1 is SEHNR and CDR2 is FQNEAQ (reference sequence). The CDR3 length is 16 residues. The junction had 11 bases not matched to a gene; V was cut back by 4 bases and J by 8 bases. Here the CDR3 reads CASSSTSGPRPHEQFF. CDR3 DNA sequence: TGTGCCAGCAGCTCGACTAGCGGGCCCCGCCCGCATGAGCAGTTCTTC. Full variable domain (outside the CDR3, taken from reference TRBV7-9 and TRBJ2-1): DTGVSQNPRHKITKRGQNVTFRCDPISEHNRLYWYRQTLGQGPEFLTYFQNEAQLEKSRLLSDRFSAERPKGSFSTLEIQRTEQGDSAMYLCASSSTSGPRPHEQFFGPGTRLTVL.

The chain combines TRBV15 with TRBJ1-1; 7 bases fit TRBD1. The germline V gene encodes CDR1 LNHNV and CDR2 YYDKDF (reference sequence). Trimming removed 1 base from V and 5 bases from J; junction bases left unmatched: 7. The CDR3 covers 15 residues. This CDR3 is CATSRATGVWTEAFF. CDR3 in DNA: TGTGCCACCAGCAGAGCCACAGGGGTGTGGACTGAAGCTTTCTTT.

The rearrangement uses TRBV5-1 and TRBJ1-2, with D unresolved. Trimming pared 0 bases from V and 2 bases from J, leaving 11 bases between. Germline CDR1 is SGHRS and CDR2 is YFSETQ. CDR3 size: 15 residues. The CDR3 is CASSLGSAGNYGYTF. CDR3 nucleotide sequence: TGCGCCAGCAGCTTGGGTAGTGCGGGAAACTATGGCTACACCTTC.

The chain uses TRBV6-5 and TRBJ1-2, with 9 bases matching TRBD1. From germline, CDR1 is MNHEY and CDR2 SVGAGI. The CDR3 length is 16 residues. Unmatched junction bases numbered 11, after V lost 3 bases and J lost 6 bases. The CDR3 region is CASSYMVGTGSNGYTF. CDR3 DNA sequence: TGTGCCAGCAGTTATATGGTGGGGACAGGGTCGAATGGCTACACCTTC.

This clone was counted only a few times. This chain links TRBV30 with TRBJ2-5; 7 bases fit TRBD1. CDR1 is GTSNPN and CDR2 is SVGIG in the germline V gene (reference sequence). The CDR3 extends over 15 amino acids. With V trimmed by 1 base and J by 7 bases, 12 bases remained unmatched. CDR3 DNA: TGTGCCTGGAGTGACGACAGGGATCTATTTATGACCCAGTACTTC. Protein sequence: CAWSDDRDLFMTQYF.

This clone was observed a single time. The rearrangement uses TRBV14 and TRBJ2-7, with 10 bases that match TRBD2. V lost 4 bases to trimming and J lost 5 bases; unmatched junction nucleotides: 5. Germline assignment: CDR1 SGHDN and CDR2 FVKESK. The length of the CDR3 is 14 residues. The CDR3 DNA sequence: TGTGCCAGCAGCCCGCTAGCGGGAGTAAACGAGCAGTACTTC. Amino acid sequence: CASSPLAGVNEQYF.

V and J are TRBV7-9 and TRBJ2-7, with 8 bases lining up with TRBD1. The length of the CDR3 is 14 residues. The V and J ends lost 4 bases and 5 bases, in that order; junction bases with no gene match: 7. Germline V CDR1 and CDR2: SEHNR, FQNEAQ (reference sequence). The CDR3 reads CASSYLRQGNEQYF. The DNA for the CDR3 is TGTGCCAGCAGCTACCTCCGACAGGGGAACGAGCAGTACTTC.

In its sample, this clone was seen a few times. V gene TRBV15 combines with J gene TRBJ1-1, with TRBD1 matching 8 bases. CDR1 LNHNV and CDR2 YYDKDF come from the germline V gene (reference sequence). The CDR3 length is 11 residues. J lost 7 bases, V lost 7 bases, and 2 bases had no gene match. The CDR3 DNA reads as TGTGCCACCACAGGGGGCTTTGAAGCTTTCTTT. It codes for CATTGGFEAFF.

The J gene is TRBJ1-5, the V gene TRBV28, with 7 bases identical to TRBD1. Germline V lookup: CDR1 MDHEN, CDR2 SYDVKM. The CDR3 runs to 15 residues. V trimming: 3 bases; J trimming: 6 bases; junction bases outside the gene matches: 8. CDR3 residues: CASSFLDRVSQPQHF. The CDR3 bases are TGTGCCAGCAGTTTTTTAGACAGGGTCAGTCAGCCCCAGCATTTT.

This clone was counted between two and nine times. The CDR3 is CASSGSGNQPQHF. The DNA of the CDR3 is TGTGCCAGTAGTGGGTCAGGGAATCAGCCCCAGCATTTT. The chain joins TRBV19 to TRBJ1-5, with a weak D call TRBD1 (5 bases). Germline CDR1 and CDR2: LNHDA and SQIVND (reference sequence). V lost 5 bases and J lost 4, with 9 bases in between. The CDR3 spans 13 residues.

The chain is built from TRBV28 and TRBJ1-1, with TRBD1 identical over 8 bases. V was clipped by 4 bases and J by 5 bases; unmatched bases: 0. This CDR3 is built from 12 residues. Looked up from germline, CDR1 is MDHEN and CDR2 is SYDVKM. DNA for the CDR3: TGTGCCAGCAGTTGGACAGGGACTGAAGCTTTCTTT. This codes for CASSWTGTEAFF. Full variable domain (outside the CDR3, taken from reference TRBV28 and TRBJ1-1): DVKVTQSSRYLVKRTGEKVFLECVQDMDHENMFWYRQDPGLGLRLIYFSYDVKMKEKGDIPEGYSVSREKKERFSLILESASTNQTSMYLCASSWTGTEAFFGQGTRLTVV.

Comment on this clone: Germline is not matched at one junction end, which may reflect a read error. CDR3 nucleotide sequence: TGTGCCATCAGTAAAAGGCGGACAGGGAGGTTCGGCTATGGCTACACCTTC. Encoded protein: CAISKRRTGRFGYGYTF. The J gene is TRBJ1-2, the V gene TRBV28; 8 nucleotides agree with TRBD1. The length of the CDR3 is 17 residues. Per germline, CDR1 MDHEN and CDR2 SYDVKM.

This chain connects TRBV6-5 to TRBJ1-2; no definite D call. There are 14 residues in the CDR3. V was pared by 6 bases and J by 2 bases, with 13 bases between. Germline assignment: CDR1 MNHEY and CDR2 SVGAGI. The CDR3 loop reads CASRPTVTNYGYTF. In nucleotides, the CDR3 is TGTGCCAGCAGGCCAACAGTGACCAACTATGGCTACACCTTC.

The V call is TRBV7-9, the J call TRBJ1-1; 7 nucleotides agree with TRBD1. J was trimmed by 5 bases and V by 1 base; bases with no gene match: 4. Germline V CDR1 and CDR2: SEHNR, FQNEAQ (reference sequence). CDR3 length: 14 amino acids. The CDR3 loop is CASSLGDRWTEAFF. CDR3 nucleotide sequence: TGTGCCAGCAGCTTAGGGGACAGATGGACTGAAGCTTTCTTT.

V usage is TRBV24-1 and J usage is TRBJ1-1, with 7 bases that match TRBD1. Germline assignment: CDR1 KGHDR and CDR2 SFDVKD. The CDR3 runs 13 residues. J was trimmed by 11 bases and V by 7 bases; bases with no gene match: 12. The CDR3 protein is CATSSRTGPGAFF. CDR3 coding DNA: TGTGCCACCAGCTCAAGGACAGGTCCTGGGGCTTTCTTT.

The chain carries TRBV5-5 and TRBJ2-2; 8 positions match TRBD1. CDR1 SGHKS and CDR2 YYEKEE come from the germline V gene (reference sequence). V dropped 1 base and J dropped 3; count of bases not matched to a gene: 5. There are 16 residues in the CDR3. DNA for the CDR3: TGTGCCAGCAGCTTGCGGCAGGGGGCCGACACCGGGGAGCTGTTTTTT. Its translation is CASSLRQGADTGELFF.